This T cell receptor (beta chain) comes out of a study of T cells in Graves' hyperthyroidism and ophthalmopathy (dated by TCRdb to the late 2010s). Study-level background: Peripheral blood was collected at initial diagnosis, before any treatment. A discovery cohort of about 96 patients, roughly 45 with Graves' ophthalmopathy and about 58 with stable Graves' hyperthyroidism, was used to find distinguishing TCR V-J signatures. An independent validation cohort of fewer than 20 hyperthyroidism patients and 17 patients who later progressed to ophthalmopathy tested prospective prediction of ophthalmopathy. The approximately 97 discovery patients were randomly divided into training and test sets at a 7:3 ratio. The study also compared thyroid tissue and blood T-cell repertoires from several Graves' hyperthyroidism patients. Following sampling, methimazole starting at 30 mg daily was given to hyperthyroidism patients, and high-dose intravenous methylprednisolone was given to ophthalmopathy patients. According to the paper, TCR Vbeta CDR3 sequencing was carried out on approximately 140 peripheral blood samples, which came from approximately 43 ophthalmopathy, around 75 hyperthyroidism and some 17 progressor patients. What the work shows at the level of the full study, not this receptor alone: In validation, the model predicted progression to ophthalmopathy with 55% to 71% sensitivity and approximately 78% specificity, a median of around 6.6 months before onset. A model built on a 13 V-J signature distinguished ophthalmopathy from stable hyperthyroidism, reaching 85% to 90% sensitivity and approximately 83% specificity in cross-validation and 80%/75% in testing. Blood samples also contained most of the expanded thyroid clonotypes (frequency above 0.001), which suggests that blood repertoires may reflect thyroid immune responses. Sample size was not statistically predetermined, and blinding of investigators to group allocation was not performed.

This clonotype was seen more than once but under ten times. It has no known antigen specificity. No quality values exist for individual bases; no much larger clone is one base distant. Ophthalmopathy patients had moderately to severely active disease, with a Clinical Activity Score of 3 or more, a NOSPECS grade of 4 or more, and a disease duration of less than 3 months. Exclusion was applied to patients with uncontrolled infections, other autoimmune diseases, pregnancy or lactation. Diagnoses relied on clinical symptoms, serum thyroxine and TRAb, thyroid ultrasound and orbital computed tomography. PBMCs were separated from roughly 10 ml of fresh peripheral blood using Ficoll-Paque density gradient centrifugation. Trizol reagent was used to extract total RNA, and RNA quality was then checked on an Agilent 2100 Bioanalyzer. The TCR beta CDR3 regions were amplified from the RNA transcripts. For the first round of RT-PCR on the TCR CDR3, the HTBI primer set was used together with the Qiagen OneStep RT-PCR kit. The libraries were constructed in a second round of multiplex PCR and then size-selected and purified. Paired-end sequencing of the libraries was performed with 100 bp reads on an Illumina HiSeq2000. Concerning the study's data processing: SOAPnuke was used to process the raw data, throwing out any read that contained adapters or uncalled bases, had a mean Phred below 15, or lacked an exact constant-primer or identifier match. COPE v1.2.5 was used to merge high-quality paired reads, and clonotypes were defined as unique nucleotide sequences. MiTCR v1.1 was used to align clonotypes to the IMGT TRBV, TRBD and TRBJ reference segments. The analysis was restricted to V-J combinations with a frequency above 0.0001, which together covered 99.2% of the repertoires. The TCS score was defined as F50 (clonal expansion) divided by E x V (chaos), with BLOSUM62-based TCRdist calculated between CDR3 peptides within each V-J. Welch's t-statistics and random forest reduced several hundred V-J features to 10 to 15, which were used in a naive Bayes classifier (R e1071). The public reads were run again by TCRdb, first through fastp at Q25 and then through MiXCR, and only productive beta chains were kept. Here each entry gathers all rows of one CDR3 protein and keeps the most common genes and DNA. It is TCRdb's table, rather than the study itself, that gives the V and J calls and clone size. The sample has under 300,000 distinct CDR3 sequences on record, around 20% of them singletons. The top ten hold roughly 60% of the sample.

The CDR3, cysteine through phenylalanine, is 14 amino acids long. The retained sequence is limited to the CDR3, 42 bases, with the frame set at the first base. V was cut back by 5 bases and J by 6 bases, leaving a gap of 17 bases between them. Sequences SGHVS (CDR1) and FQNEAQ (CDR2) are obtained from the germline V gene. The clonotype comes from a man between 25 and 39 years old with Graves' ophthalmopathy. Material for sequencing was blood. The chain is made from TRBV7-8 and TRBJ2-7; the D gene cannot be named for sure. The CDR3: CASSPQLGFSEQYF. The DNA sequence is given as TGTGCCAGCAGCCCTCAGTTAGGGTTTTCCGAGCAGTACTTC.